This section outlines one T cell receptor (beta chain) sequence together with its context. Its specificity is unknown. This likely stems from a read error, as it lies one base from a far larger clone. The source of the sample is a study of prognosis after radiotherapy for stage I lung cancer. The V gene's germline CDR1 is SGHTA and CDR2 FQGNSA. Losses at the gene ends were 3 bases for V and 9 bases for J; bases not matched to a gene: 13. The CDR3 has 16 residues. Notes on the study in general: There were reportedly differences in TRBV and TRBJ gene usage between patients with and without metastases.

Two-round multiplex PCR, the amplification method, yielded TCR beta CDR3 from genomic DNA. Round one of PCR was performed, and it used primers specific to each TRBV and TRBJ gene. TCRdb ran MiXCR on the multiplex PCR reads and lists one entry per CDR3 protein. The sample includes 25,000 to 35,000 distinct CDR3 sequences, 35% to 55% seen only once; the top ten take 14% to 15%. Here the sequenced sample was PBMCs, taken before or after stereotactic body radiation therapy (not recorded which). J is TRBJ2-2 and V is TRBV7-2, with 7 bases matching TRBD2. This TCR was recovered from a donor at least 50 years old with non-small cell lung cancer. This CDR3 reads CASSFSTWGGTRELFF. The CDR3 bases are TGTGCCAGCAGCTTCAGTACCTGGGGAGGGACCAGGGAGCTGTTTTTT. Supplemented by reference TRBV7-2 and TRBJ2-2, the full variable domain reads GAGVSQSPSNKVTEKGKDVELRCDPISGHTALYWYRQSLGQGLEFLIYFQGNSAPDKSGLPSDRFSAERTGGSVSTLTIQRTQQEDSAVYLCASSFSTWGGTRELFFGEGSRLTVL.